This T cell receptor beta chain was identified during a study of neurological immune-mediated disorders. TCRdb itself ran the 5' RACE reads through MiXCR, one entry per CDR3 protein. This sample has tens of thousands of distinct CDR3 sequences; 10% occur once, and the top ten carry about 1.8%. The germline CDR1 and CDR2 sequences are SQVTM and ANQGSEA. The CDR3 runs 12 residues. V shed 4 bases and J shed 5 bases, with 12 bases lying between them. This clonotype has a count of ten or more. This receptor was obtained from a man in his forties or fifties in good health. V is TRBV29-1 and J is TRBJ2-7; D possibly corresponds to TRBD1 (6 bases). The sequencing sample was made of PBMCs. CDR3 in amino acids: CSVGGKGDEQYF. CDR3 nucleotides: TGCAGCGTTGGGGGCAAGGGGGACGAGCAGTACTTC.